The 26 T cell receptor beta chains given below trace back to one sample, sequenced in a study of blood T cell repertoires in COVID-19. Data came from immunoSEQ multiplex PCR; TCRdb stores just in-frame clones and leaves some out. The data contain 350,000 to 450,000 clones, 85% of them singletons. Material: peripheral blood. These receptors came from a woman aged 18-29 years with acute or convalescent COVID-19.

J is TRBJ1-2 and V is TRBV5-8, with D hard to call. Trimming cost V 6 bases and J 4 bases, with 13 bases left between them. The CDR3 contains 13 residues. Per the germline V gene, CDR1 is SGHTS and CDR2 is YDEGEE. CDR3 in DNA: TGTGCCAGCATGCCGGAGGGTAGCTATGGCTACACCTTC. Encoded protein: CASMPEGSYGYTF.

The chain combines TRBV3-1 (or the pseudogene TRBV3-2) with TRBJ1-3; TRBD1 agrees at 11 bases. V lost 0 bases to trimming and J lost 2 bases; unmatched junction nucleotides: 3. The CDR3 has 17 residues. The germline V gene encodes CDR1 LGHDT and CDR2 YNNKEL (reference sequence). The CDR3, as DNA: TGTGCCAGCAGCCAAGAATCGGACAGGGGGCCTGGAAACACCATATATTTT. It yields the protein CASSQESDRGPGNTIYF.

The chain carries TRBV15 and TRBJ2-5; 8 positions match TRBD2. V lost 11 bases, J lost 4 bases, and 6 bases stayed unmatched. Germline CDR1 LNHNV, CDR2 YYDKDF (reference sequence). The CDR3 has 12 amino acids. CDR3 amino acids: CASGTRRETQYF. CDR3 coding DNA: TGTGCCTCCGGGACTAGAAGAGAGACCCAGTACTTC.

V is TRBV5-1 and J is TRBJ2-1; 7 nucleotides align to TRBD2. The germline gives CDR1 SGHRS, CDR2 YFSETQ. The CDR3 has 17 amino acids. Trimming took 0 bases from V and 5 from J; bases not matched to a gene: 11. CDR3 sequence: CASSLAWGGIRNNEQFF. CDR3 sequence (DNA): TGCGCCAGCAGCTTGGCCTGGGGGGGAATAAGGAACAATGAGCAGTTCTTC.

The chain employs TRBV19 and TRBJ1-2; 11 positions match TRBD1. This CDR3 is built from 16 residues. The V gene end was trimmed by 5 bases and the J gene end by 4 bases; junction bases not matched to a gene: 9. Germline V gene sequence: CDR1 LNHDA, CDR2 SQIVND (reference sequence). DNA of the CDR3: TGTGCCAGTAGTCCCGGACAGGGGGCGTTCGGCTATGGCTACACCTTC. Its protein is CASSPGQGAFGYGYTF.

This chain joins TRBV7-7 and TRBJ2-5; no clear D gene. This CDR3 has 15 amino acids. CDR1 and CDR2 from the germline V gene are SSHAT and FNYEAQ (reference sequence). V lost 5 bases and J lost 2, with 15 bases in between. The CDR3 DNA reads TGTGCCAGCAGCCGCGGTGGAGCCCTACAAGAGACCCAGTACTTC. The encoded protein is CASSRGGALQETQYF.

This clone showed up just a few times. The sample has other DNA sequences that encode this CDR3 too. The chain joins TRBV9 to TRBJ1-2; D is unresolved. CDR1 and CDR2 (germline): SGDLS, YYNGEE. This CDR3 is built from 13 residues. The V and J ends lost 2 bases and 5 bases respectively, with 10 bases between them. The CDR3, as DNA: TGTGCCAGCAGCGTCGGACGCGGGTATGGCTACACCTTC. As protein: CASSVGRGYGYTF.

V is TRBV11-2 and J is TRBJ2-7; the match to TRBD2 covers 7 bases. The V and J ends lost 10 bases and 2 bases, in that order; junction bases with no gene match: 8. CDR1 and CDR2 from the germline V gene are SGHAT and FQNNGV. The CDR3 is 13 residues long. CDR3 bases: TGTGCCACCGCGGGGGAGGGACCCTACGAGCAGTACTTC. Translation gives CATAGEGPYEQYF.

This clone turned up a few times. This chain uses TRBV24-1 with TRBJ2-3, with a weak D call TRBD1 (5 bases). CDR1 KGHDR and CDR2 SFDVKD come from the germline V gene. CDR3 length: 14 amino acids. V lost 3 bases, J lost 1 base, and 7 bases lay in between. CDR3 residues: CATSDPQGTDTQYF. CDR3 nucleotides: TGTGCCACCAGTGATCCACAGGGCACAGATACGCAGTATTTT.

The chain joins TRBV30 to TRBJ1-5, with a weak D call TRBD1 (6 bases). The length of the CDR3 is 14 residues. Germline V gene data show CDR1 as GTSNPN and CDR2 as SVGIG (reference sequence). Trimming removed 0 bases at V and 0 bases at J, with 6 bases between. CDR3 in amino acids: CAWSVTGSNQPQHF. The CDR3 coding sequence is TGTGCCTGGAGTGTGACAGGTAGCAATCAGCCCCAGCATTTT.

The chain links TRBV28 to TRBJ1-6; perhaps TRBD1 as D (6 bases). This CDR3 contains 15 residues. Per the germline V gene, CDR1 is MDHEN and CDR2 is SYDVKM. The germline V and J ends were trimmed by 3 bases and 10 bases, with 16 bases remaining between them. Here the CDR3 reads CASSLERGSGSPLHF. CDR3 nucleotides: TGTGCCAGCAGTTTGGAGAGGGGGTCGGGGTCACCCCTCCACTTT.

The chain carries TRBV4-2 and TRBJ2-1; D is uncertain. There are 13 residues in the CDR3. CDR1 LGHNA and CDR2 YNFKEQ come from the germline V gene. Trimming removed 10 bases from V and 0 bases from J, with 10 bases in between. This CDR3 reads CATAVSSYNEQFF. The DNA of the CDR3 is TGTGCCACGGCGGTAAGCTCCTACAATGAGCAGTTCTTC.

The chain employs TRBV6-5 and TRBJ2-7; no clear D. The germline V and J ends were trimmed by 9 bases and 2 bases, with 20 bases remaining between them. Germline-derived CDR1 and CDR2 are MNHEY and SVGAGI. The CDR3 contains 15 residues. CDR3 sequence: CASTKTYEAAYEQYF. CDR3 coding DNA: TGTGCCAGTACCAAAACCTACGAGGCCGCCTACGAGCAGTACTTC.

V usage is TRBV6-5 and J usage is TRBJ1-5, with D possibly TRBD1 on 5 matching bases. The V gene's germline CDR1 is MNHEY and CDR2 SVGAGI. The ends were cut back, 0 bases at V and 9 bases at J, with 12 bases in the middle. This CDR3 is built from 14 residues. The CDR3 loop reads CASSYSTGGGPQHF. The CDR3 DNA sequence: TGTGCCAGCAGTTACTCGACCGGGGGAGGGCCCCAGCATTTT.

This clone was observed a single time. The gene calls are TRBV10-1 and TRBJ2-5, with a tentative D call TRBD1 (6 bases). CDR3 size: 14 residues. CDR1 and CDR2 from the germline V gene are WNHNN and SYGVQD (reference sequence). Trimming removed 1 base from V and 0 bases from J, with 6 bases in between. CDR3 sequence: CASSEWDNQETQYF. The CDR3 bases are TGCGCCAGCAGTGAGTGGGACAACCAAGAGACCCAGTACTTC.

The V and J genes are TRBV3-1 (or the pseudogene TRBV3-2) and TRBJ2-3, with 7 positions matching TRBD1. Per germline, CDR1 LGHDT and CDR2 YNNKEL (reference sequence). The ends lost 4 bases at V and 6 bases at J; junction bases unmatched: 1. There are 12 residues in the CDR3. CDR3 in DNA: TGTGCCAGCAGCCCCAGGGGGGATACGCAGTATTTT. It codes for CASSPRGDTQYF.

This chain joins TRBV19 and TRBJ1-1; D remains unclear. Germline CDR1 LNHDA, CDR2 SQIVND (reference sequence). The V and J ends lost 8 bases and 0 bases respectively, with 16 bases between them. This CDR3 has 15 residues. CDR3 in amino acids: CASREGSAMNTEAFF. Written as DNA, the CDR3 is TGTGCCAGTCGAGAGGGCAGTGCTATGAACACTGAAGCTTTCTTT.

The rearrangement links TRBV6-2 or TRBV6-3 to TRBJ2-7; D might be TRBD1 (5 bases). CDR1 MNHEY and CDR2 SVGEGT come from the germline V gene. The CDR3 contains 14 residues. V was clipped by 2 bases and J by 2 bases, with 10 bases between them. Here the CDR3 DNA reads TGTGCCAGCAGTTACAGGGGAATGCCCTACGAGCAGTACTTC. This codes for CASSYRGMPYEQYF.

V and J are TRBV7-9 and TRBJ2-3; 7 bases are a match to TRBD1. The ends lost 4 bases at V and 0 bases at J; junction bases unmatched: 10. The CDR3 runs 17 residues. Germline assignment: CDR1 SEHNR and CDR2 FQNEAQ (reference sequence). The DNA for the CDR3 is TGTGCCAGCAGCTCATCGATAACAGGGGATAGCACAGATACGCAGTATTTT. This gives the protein CASSSSITGDSTDTQYF.

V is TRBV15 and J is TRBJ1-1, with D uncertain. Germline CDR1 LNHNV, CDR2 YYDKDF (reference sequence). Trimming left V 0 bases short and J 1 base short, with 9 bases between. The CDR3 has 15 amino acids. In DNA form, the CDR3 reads TGTGCCACCAGCAGAGAATTACGGGAGAACACTGAAGCTTTCTTT. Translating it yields CATSRELRENTEAFF.

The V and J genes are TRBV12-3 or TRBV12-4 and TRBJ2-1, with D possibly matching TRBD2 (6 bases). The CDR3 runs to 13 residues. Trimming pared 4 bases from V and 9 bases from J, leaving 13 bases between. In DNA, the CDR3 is TGTGCCAGCAGTTCCCGGGAGCTGGGTGAGCAGTTCTTC. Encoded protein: CASSSRELGEQFF.

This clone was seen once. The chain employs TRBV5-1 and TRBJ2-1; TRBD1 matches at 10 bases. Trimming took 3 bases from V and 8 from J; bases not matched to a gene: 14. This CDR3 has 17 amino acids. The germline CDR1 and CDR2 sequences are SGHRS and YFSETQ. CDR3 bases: TGCGCCAGCAGCTCAACCCCACCGGGACAGGGGTTGGATGAGCAGTTCTTC. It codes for CASSSTPPGQGLDEQFF.

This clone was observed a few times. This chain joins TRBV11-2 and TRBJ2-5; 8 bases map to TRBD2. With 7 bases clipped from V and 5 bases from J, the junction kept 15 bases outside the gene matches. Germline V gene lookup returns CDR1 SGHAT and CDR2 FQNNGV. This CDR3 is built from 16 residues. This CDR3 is CASTSGSGLGGETQYF. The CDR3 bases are TGTGCCAGCACCTCAGGGTCGGGACTAGGAGGGGAGACCCAGTACTTC. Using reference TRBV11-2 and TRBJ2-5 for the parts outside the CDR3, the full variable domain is EAGVAQSPRYKIIEKRQSVAFWCNPISGHATLYWYQQILGQGPKLLIQFQNNGVVDDSQLPKDRFSAERLKGVDSTLKIQPAKLEDSAVYLCASTSGSGLGGETQYFGPGTRLLVL.

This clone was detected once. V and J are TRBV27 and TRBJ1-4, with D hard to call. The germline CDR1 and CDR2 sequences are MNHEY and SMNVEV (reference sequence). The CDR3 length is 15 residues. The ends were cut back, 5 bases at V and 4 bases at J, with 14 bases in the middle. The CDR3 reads CASSPAGGNNEKLFF. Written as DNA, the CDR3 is TGTGCCAGCAGTCCGGCGGGTGGAAATAATGAAAAACTGTTTTTT.

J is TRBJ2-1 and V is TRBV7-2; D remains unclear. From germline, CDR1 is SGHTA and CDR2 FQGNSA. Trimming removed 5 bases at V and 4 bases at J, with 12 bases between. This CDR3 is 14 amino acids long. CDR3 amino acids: CASSRNEAYNEQFF. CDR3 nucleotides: TGTGCCAGCAGCCGGAATGAGGCTTACAATGAGCAGTTCTTC.

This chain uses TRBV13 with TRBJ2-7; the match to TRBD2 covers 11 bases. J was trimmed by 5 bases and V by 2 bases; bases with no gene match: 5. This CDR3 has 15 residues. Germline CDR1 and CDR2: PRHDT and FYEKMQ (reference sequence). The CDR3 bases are TGTGCCAGCAGCTTACGACTAGCGGGGTCTCACGAGCAGTACTTC. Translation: CASSLRLAGSHEQYF.